Presented here are 15 T cell receptor beta chains from one specimen sequenced in a study of CD8 T cells in ankylosing spondylitis. TCRdb itself ran the 5' RACE reads through MiXCR, one entry per CDR3 protein. The sample carries 200,000 to 250,000 distinct CDR3 sequences, roughly a tenth recorded once. The sample was blood, either unsorted or a sorted T cell fraction (not recorded which). The receptor set was obtained from a male donor with ankylosing spondylitis or in good health (not recorded which).

This clonotype showed up many times. The junction does not match germline at one end; this may be a read error. This chain uses TRBV7-7 with TRBJ2-5, with 7 bases that match TRBD1. This CDR3 spans 13 amino acids. Germline CDR1 is SSHAT and CDR2 is FNYEAQ (reference sequence). The CDR3 coding sequence is TGTGCTAGCAGTAGGGGGCTCCAAGAGACCCAGTACTTC. It translates to CASSRGLQETQYF.

The table lists this clonotype with many counts. The rearrangement uses TRBV15 and TRBJ2-7, with D tentatively TRBD1 (6 bases). Germline CDR1 is LNHNV and CDR2 is YYDKDF (reference sequence). Between the trimmed V and J ends, which lost 3 bases and 5 bases, there was a span of 23 bases. CDR3 length equals 17 residues. This CDR3 is CATSSVLVTPGVDEQYF. CDR3 nucleotides: TGTGCCACCAGCAGCGTATTGGTGACCCCAGGGGTGGACGAGCAGTACTTC.

This clonotype was recorded at least ten times. The V gene is TRBV12-3 or TRBV12-4, the J gene TRBJ1-2; a possible D gene is TRBD1 (5 bases). V was cut by 1 base and J by 5 bases, with 11 bases left in between. CDR3 length: 14 amino acids. The chain's CDR3 is CASSLGAGTYGYTF. The CDR3, as DNA: TGTGCCAGCAGTTTAGGGGCGGGGACGTATGGCTACACCTTC.

This clonotype showed up just a few times. CDR3 sequence (DNA): TGTGCCAGCAGCCGGTCCTTAATGTCATCCGGGGAGCTGTTTTTT. This gives the protein CASSRSLMSSGELFF. The V call is TRBV28, the J call TRBJ2-2, with D unclear. The V gene's germline CDR1 is MDHEN and CDR2 SYDVKM. V lost 6 bases and J lost 6, with 17 bases in between. The CDR3 sequence is 15 residues long.

This clonotype appeared many times. The V call is TRBV7-2, the J call TRBJ1-2, with D possibly being TRBD1 (5 bases). The ends were cut back, 5 bases at V and 0 bases at J, with 13 bases in the middle. The CDR3 length is 15 residues. The V gene's germline CDR1 is SGHTA and CDR2 FQGNSA. CDR3 in amino acids: CASSPGRSANYGYTF. CDR3 nucleotides: TGTGCCAGCAGCCCGGGACGATCAGCTAACTATGGCTACACCTTC. The whole variable domain, remainder taken from reference TRBV7-2 and TRBJ1-2, is GAGVSQSPSNKVTEKGKDVELRCDPISGHTALYWYRQSLGQGLEFLIYFQGNSAPDKSGLPSDRFSAERTGGSVSTLTIQRTQQEDSAVYLCASSPGRSANYGYTFGSGTRLTVV.

The table lists this clonotype with many counts. The chain carries TRBV27 and TRBJ1-1, with 8 bases aligning to TRBD1. This CDR3 region has 13 residues. The J segment lost 7 bases and the V segment lost 2 bases, leaving 3 bases of the junction unmatched. The germline gives CDR1 MNHEY, CDR2 SMNVEV (reference sequence). The CDR3 sequence is CASSLARGLEAFF. CDR3 nucleotide sequence: TGTGCCAGCAGTTTAGCCAGGGGGCTTGAAGCTTTCTTT.

This chain links TRBV12-3 or TRBV12-4 with TRBJ1-4; D ambiguous. Trimming took off 2 bases at V and 8 bases at J, with 6 bases between the two ends. The CDR3 is 12 amino acids. The CDR3 coding sequence is TGTGCCAGCAGTTTATTCAAGGAAAAACTGTTTTTT. Residues: CASSLFKEKLFF.

The chain has TRBV29-1 and TRBJ2-7, with TRBD2 as a possible D gene (7 bases). Germline lookup yields CDR1 SQVTM and CDR2 ANQGSEA. V was trimmed by 3 bases and J by 0 bases, leaving 12 bases between them. This CDR3 spans 14 amino acids. CDR3 amino acids: CSVEGGLFSYEQYF. CDR3 DNA: TGCAGCGTTGAGGGGGGGCTTTTCTCCTACGAGCAGTACTTC.

This clonotype appeared many times. The chain employs TRBV12-3 or TRBV12-4 and TRBJ2-3, with D perhaps given as TRBD1 or TRBD2 (5 bases each). The CDR3 covers 16 residues. V was trimmed by 1 base and J by 2 bases, leaving 13 bases between them. CDR3 region: CASSLDWGTVTDTQYF. Here the CDR3 DNA reads TGTGCCAGCAGTTTAGACTGGGGGACGGTCACAGATACGCAGTATTTT.

In its sample, this clonotype was seen many times. The V gene is TRBV5-1, the J gene TRBJ2-2, with D perhaps matching TRBD1 (5 bases). The CDR3 runs 16 residues. V was trimmed by 3 bases and J by 7 bases, leaving 19 bases between them. The germline V gene encodes CDR1 SGHRS and CDR2 YFSETQ. The CDR3 DNA follows: TGCGCCAGCAGCTCAGGGCCGTCCGATCTGGGCGGGGAGCTGTTTTTT. Residues: CASSSGPSDLGGELFF.

This clonotype has at least ten counts. J is TRBJ1-4 and V is TRBV12-3 or TRBV12-4, with 7 bases matching TRBD1. The V segment lost 8 bases and the J segment 7 bases; nucleotides outside the gene matches: 7. The CDR3 consists of 13 residues. The DNA of the CDR3 is TGTGCCAGCGCCCCGGGACAGAGTGAAAAACTGTTTTTT. It yields the protein CASAPGQSEKLFF.

This clonotype has ten or more counts. The V call is TRBV7-2, the J call TRBJ2-3, with 8 positions matching TRBD2. Germline CDR1 reads SGHTA; CDR2 reads FQGNSA. This CDR3 spans 15 amino acids. Trimming took 4 bases from V and 1 from J; bases not matched to a gene: 4. The CDR3 DNA reads TGTGCCAGCAGCTCCCCAGCGGGGGGCACAGATACGCAGTATTTT. It encodes CASSSPAGGTDTQYF.

A few counts support this clonotype. The chain carries TRBV2 and TRBJ1-3, with D perhaps TRBD1 (6 bases). V was cut by 1 base and J by 0 bases, with 13 bases left in between. The CDR3 spans 17 residues. Per the germline V gene, CDR1 is SNHLY and CDR2 is FYNNEI. The chain's CDR3 is CASSEEAQGISGNTIYF. Written as DNA, the CDR3 is TGTGCCAGCAGTGAAGAGGCTCAGGGGATCTCTGGAAACACCATATATTTT.

This clonotype showed up many times. One base away lies a much larger clone, so this may be a sequencing read error. The chain joins TRBV14 to TRBJ2-7, with D unresolved. V was cut by 1 base and J by 2 bases, with 0 bases left in between. CDR3 size: 11 residues. The germline gives CDR1 SGHDN, CDR2 FVKESK. CDR3 loop: CASSQAYEQYF. CDR3 coding DNA: TGTGCCAGCAGCCAAGCCTACGAGCAGTACTTC.

The chain's CDR3 is CASRSDLNTGELFF. CDR3 DNA: TGTGCCAGCAGATCCGACCTAAACACCGGGGAGCTGTTTTTT. This chain connects TRBV28 to TRBJ2-2; D not resolved. This CDR3 has 14 residues. V lost 6 bases and J 2 bases, leaving 10 bases between the germline ends. From germline, CDR1 is MDHEN and CDR2 SYDVKM.